This section outlines one TCR beta chain sequence together with its context. What it binds is unknown. Between the trimmed V and J ends, which lost 1 base and 0 bases, there was a span of 9 bases. CDR1 and CDR2 from the germline V gene are MNHEY and SVGAGI. The CDR3 runs to 15 residues. This PCR relied on a set of 60 Vbeta primers and 13 Jbeta primers. Measured with immunoSEQ multiplex PCR; TCRdb has only the in-frame clones, and not every one. The sample contains 150,000 or so clones, around 81% of which appear only once. This sample was taken from a study of cytomegalovirus exposure and HLA in healthy donors. Across the whole study: Earlier results showed 117 million unique TCR beta sequences derived from some 190 million T cells. Findings of the study overall: Clonal expansion was found to be greater in HLA-associated TCR beta chains than in equally common others in a later analysis. Data from an earlier analysis indicated that most TCR beta V segments were productive either about 87% or about 30% of the time.

V and J are TRBV6-5 and TRBJ1-2; no clear D gene. What was sequenced was PBMCs. The TCR comes from a man between 35 and 55 years old in good health and CMV-seronegative. CDR3: CASSYFRQPNYGYTF. CDR3 nucleotides: TGTGCCAGCAGTTACTTCAGGCAGCCTAACTATGGCTACACCTTC.